This TCR beta chain appears in the sequencing data of a study of shared clonotypes between healthy human individuals. Here immunoSEQ multiplex PCR was the method, and the copy in TCRdb shows in-frame clones only, minus some. In the table there are 2 million to 3 million clones, roughly nine tenths of which are singletons. This clone was recorded only once. With 4 bases removed from V and 2 bases from J, the gap between germline ends came to 8 bases. Germline V lookup: CDR1 LNHDA, CDR2 SQIVND (reference sequence). The CDR3 spans 13 residues. The sequenced sample consisted of naive CD4+ T cells sorted from blood. Stated subset: CD45RA+ positively selected. This chain links TRBV19 with TRBJ2-5; no definite D call. The TCR was taken from a man between 18 and 29 years old in good health. The CDR3 reads CASSRARQETQYF. The CDR3 region has the DNA TGTGCCAGTAGTAGGGCGCGACAAGAGACCCAGTACTTC.